One sample yielded the 2 T cell receptor beta chains listed below, sequenced in a study of response to subunit inactivated influenza vaccine. Using its own MiXCR run on the RT-PCR reads, TCRdb lists one record per CDR3 protein. Among more than 550,000 distinct CDR3 sequences listed, 11% were seen once. This sample was shared with a second study, whose subject was T cells expressing NK-cell markers. That paper states: The authors made TCR beta cDNA libraries by 5'RACE template switching. This switching added a universal primer site and UMIs.

Sequenced material: PBMCs from blood, taken on the day of vaccination. Receptor source: a man aged 50 or older who received an inactivated influenza vaccine.

This clonotype was seen at least ten times. The chain uses TRBV13 and TRBJ1-5, with D perhaps TRBD1 (6 bases). Trimming shortened V by 3 bases and J by 4 bases, and 10 bases separated the two germline ends. The CDR3 has 14 amino acids. CDR1 and CDR2 (germline): PRHDT, FYEKMQ (reference sequence). This CDR3 reads CASSLWGANQPQHF. The CDR3 coding sequence is TGTGCCAGCAGCTTGTGGGGGGCAAATCAGCCCCAGCATTTT.

This clonotype was observed a few times. V and J are TRBV7-9 and TRBJ2-7; tentatively, D is TRBD1 (6 bases). Germline values: CDR1 SEHNR, CDR2 FQNEAQ (reference sequence). The CDR3 runs 15 residues. Deletions cut 5 bases from V and 3 bases from J, with 17 bases between. The CDR3 loop is CASSRDTNRDYEQYF. The CDR3 DNA is TGTGCCAGCAGCCGGGACACCAACAGGGACTACGAGCAGTACTTC.